A selection of T cell receptor beta chains follows, all from one sample in a study of neurological immune-mediated disorders. MiXCR, applied by TCRdb to the 5' RACE reads, yields one record per CDR3 protein. The sample carries 57,000 or so distinct CDR3 sequences, roughly 11% recorded once. Sequenced material: PBMCs. The receptors were sampled from a man in his 60s in good health. CDR3s include the opening cysteine and the closing phenylalanine or tryptophan. A D gene is named only where the DNA matches it firmly. Only part of the rows carry a size: once, few, many, or a class if the clone is expanded.

cdr3_length	v_call	j_call	clone_size	d_call	cdr3_nt	cdr3_aa
15	TRBV6-2/TRBV6-3	TRBJ1-5	many	TRBD1	TGTGCCAGCAGTTACTCGACAGGGGGTTTAAGGCCCCAGCATTTT	CASSYSTGGLRPQHF
16	TRBV6-6	TRBJ2-2	many	TRBD1	TGTGCCAGCAGTCCCTCCGGACAGGGCAGAACCGGGGAGCTGTTTTTT	CASSPSGQGRTGELFF
14	TRBV7-2	TRBJ2-5	-	TRBD2	TGTGCCAGCAGCCGGGACTATCGCCCTGAGACCCAGTACTTC	CASSRDYRPETQYF
20	TRBV7-2	TRBJ1-5	many	TRBD1	TGTGCCAGCAGCTTGGGTTGGGGCCAGGGGGCCGCGCGATTCAATCAGCCCCAGCATTTT	CASSLGWGQGAARFNQPQHF
15	TRBV13	TRBJ2-7	many	-	TGTGCCAGCAGCTTAGGTCCCAGGGATACCTACGAGCAGTACTTC	CASSLGPRDTYEQYF
13	TRBV6-2/TRBV6-3	TRBJ2-2	many	-	TGTGCCAGCAGTTACCAGGACACCGGGGAGCTGTTTTTT	CASSYQDTGELFF
12	TRBV10-1	TRBJ2-5	many	-	TGCGCCAGCAGTGACTCCCGGGAGACCCAGTACTTC	CASSDSRETQYF
15	TRBV7-2	TRBJ1-2	many	-	TGTGCCAGCAGCCCGCGGGACACCTCTAACTATGGCTACACCTTC	CASSPRDTSNYGYTF
13	TRBV6-6	TRBJ2-5	many	-	TGTGCCAGCAGTTACCCAGGGCAAGAGACCCAGTACTTC	CASSYPGQETQYF
14	TRBV6-5	TRBJ2-3	few	-	TGTGCCACCCTCGACAGCTCCACTTTGGATACGCAGTATTTT	CATLDSSTLDTQYF
16	TRBV5-1	TRBJ1-6	many	-	TGCGCCAGCAGCAGGGGACGGAGCTCCTATAATTCACCCCTCCACTTT	CASSRGRSSYNSPLHF
10	TRBV29-1	TRBJ1-1	many	-	TGCAGCGTTCTTCGCACTGAAGCTTTCTTT	CSVLRTEAFF
15	TRBV9	TRBJ1-2	many	TRBD1	TGTGCCAGCAGCGGCGAGGGACAGCTGCCGGGCGGCTACACCTTC	CASSGEGQLPGGYTF
13	TRBV3-1	TRBJ2-3	-	-	TGTGCCAGCAGCCAAAGAGGTCCAGATACGCAGTATTTT	CASSQRGPDTQYF
15	TRBV5-5	TRBJ2-7	-	-	TGTGCCAGCAGCATGTTCGGCAGCAGCTCCTACGAGCAGTACTTC	CASSMFGSSSYEQYF
18	TRBV7-9	TRBJ2-1	many	TRBD2	TGTGCCAGCAGCTTGTACGAAGGGGGGCTAGCGGGGGCAAATGAGCAGTTCTTC	CASSLYEGGLAGANEQFF
14	TRBV5-1	TRBJ1-1	many	-	TGCGCCAGCAGCTACAACGGACGGGACACTGAAGCTTTCTTT	CASSYNGRDTEAFF
17	TRBV7-9	TRBJ2-3	many	TRBD2	TGTGCCAGCAGCTTAGATCGGCTAGCGGCCACCACAGATACGCAGTATTTT	CASSLDRLAATTDTQYF
15	TRBV4-3	TRBJ2-7	many	TRBD1	TGCGCCAGCAGCCATCTGACAGGGGTAAACTACGAGCAGTACTTC	CASSHLTGVNYEQYF
16	TRBV4-2	TRBJ1-3	-	TRBD1	TGTGCCAGCAGCGGACCGGACAGGGGGGCTGGAAACACCATATATTTT	CASSGPDRGAGNTIYF
13	TRBV7-2	TRBJ2-2	many	-	TGTGCCAGCACCTCGATTAACACCGGGGAGCTGTTTTTT	CASTSINTGELFF
15	TRBV28	TRBJ1-4	many	-	TGTGCCAGCAGTCGCCCGACAGTGGCTGATGAAAAACTGTTTTTT	CASSRPTVADEKLFF
13	TRBV20-1	TRBJ2-1	many	TRBD2	TGCAGTGCTAGACTAGCGGGAGGGGGTGAGCAGTTCTTC	CSARLAGGGEQFF
14	TRBV7-2	TRBJ2-7	many	-	TGTGCCAGCAGCTTGAGTCAGAGAAGTAGCGAGCAGTACTTC	CASSLSQRSSEQYF
16	TRBV5-5	TRBJ2-6	many	-	TGTGCCAGCAGCTTGGAAGTCATCTTCGGGGCCAACGTCCTGACTTTC	CASSLEVIFGANVLTF
13	TRBV5-1	TRBJ2-1	many	TRBD2	TGCGCCAGCAGCTTGTTAGTAGCGGGGGAGCAGTTCTTC	CASSLLVAGEQFF
16	TRBV7-2	TRBJ2-3	many	-	TGTGCCAGCAGCTTAGAGGCGGGGTTGAGCACAGATACGCAGTATTTT	CASSLEAGLSTDTQYF
15	TRBV20-1	TRBJ1-5	many	TRBD1	TGCAGTGCGATTGACAGGGGGCCTTTCAATCAGCCCCAGCATTTT	CSAIDRGPFNQPQHF
15	TRBV7-9	TRBJ1-2	many	TRBD1	TGTGCCAGCAGCCCCCGAGACAGGGGCTTTGATGGCTACACCTTC	CASSPRDRGFDGYTF
15	TRBV20-1	TRBJ2-2	few	-	TGCAGTGCGCGACCGGACACCCAGAACACCGGGGAGCTGTTTTTT	CSARPDTQNTGELFF
16	TRBV4-3	TRBJ1-2	many	TRBD1	TGCGCCAGCAGCCAAGCGAAACGACAGGGATCCTATGGCTACACCTTC	CASSQAKRQGSYGYTF
13	TRBV19	TRBJ2-5	-	-	TGTGCCAGCGAAAGTGTCAGAGGCGCGACCCAGTACTTC	CASESVRGATQYF
14	TRBV20-1	TRBJ1-4	many	-	TGCAGTGCAGGGGACCCGGGGGTAGGGGAAAAACTGTTTTTT	CSAGDPGVGEKLFF
12	TRBV20-1	TRBJ1-1	many	-	TGCAGTGCTCCTCCAGGGAACCTGGGAGCTTTCTTT	CSAPPGNLGAFF
15	TRBV9	TRBJ2-3	many	-	TGTGCCAGCAGCGTAAATTTCGGAAGGGCAGATACGCAGTATTTT	CASSVNFGRADTQYF
13	TRBV5-5	TRBJ1-2	many	TRBD1	TGTGCCAGCAACATACAGGGGGACTATGGCTACACCTTC	CASNIQGDYGYTF
17	TRBV5-1	TRBJ2-3	-	TRBD2	TGCGCCAGCAGCTTAGCGGGGGGCCGTCGTGAAGGAGATACGCAGTATTTT	CASSLAGGRREGDTQYF
17	TRBV4-3	TRBJ2-6	many	TRBD1	TGCGCCAGCAGCCAACTACAGGGGGCGCCTGGGGCCAACGTCCTGACTTTC	CASSQLQGAPGANVLTF
14	TRBV29-1	TRBJ1-2	few	-	TGCAGCGTTGAGTCCCCCGGACAAACTCGGGGCTACACCTTC	CSVESPGQTRGYTF
11	TRBV29-1	TRBJ2-1	many	TRBD1	TGCAGCGCCTTGGATACAGGGGTGCAGTTCTTC	CSALDTGVQFF
14	TRBV5-1	TRBJ1-5	many	TRBD1	TGCGCCAGCAGCAAGACAGGGGGGGAACAGCCCCAGCATTTT	CASSKTGGEQPQHF
16	TRBV3-1	TRBJ2-1	-	-	TGTGCCAGCAGCCCAGAGGGGGGGAGCTCCTACAATGAGCAGTTCTTC	CASSPEGGSSYNEQFF
13	TRBV24-1	TRBJ2-5	many	-	TGTGCCACCAGTGATGGAAGGGTGGAGACCCAGTACTTC	CATSDGRVETQYF
15	TRBV29-1	TRBJ2-7	many	TRBD1	TGCAGCGTTGAAGATCGCGGGACAGGGGGCTACGAGCAGTACTTC	CSVEDRGTGGYEQYF
14	TRBV20-1	TRBJ1-2	many	-	TGCAGTGCACCAGACGGACAGCGTCGATATGGCTACACCTTC	CSAPDGQRRYGYTF
15	TRBV20-1	TRBJ1-5	many	-	TGCAGTGCGAGCCCGGGGGGGGGCTTCAATCAGCCCCAGCATTTT	CSASPGGGFNQPQHF
14	TRBV30	TRBJ1-2	-	-	TGTGCCTGGATTTCAGGCCTCGGATACTATGGCTACACCTTC	CAWISGLGYYGYTF